This TCR beta chain emerged from a study of blood T cell repertoires in COVID-19 (dated by TCRdb to about 2020). At the level of the whole study: Samples from collaborators originated in the United States, Italy and Spain and spanned both the acute and convalescent phases of COVID-19. Samples were obtained from the ongoing ImmuneRACE study (first 160 participants) and from 1,254 subjects provided by 6 global collaborators. The repertoires were released in a freely available public database intended as a resource for research on the immune response to SARS-CoV-2. Nearly every sample came with metadata listing a de-identified subject ID, COVID-19 status, age in years and sex. The material from the prospective study consisted of cDNA or gDNA derived from T cells, B-cell-depleted T cells, or PBMCs. HLA class I and class II types, where available, came from metadata supplied by the sample provider rather than from assay-based typing. Subjects who had been exposed to COVID-19, were actively infected with it, or had recovered from it provided the deeply sampled blood TCRbeta repertoires that made up the dataset.

The immunoSEQ Assay, a bias-controlled multiplex PCR, was used to amplify TCRbeta CDR3 regions from genomic DNA. Under the source paper's analysis protocol: Within the assay, amplification of reference gene primers was used to estimate how many nucleated cells each sample contained. To quantify the absolute abundance of each unique TCRbeta CDR3 rearrangement, sequence reads were collapsed and filtered. For each sample, productive Simpson clonality was calculated as the square root of Simpson's diversity index across productive rearrangements. In its TCRdb copy, this immuneACCESS table keeps in-frame sequences only and misses some clones. Where compared with another copy, unresolved V genes explain less than half of these, and the others have no known cause. That table supplies the V and J calls and clone size; D and trimming were determined from the DNA. For this sample the table gives fewer than 250,000 clones, of which approximately 80% were detected only once. Approximately 0.97% of the sample goes to the ten largest clones.

At one collaborating source in Seattle, patients were enrolled during active infection and were followed longitudinally through the course of disease. The collaborating institutions used their own protocols to collect whole blood in K2EDTA tubes. For TCRbeta analysis, collaborators shipped samples as frozen whole blood, isolated PBMCs, or DNA extracted from either of those sample types. Taken from cysteine to phenylalanine, the CDR3 has 15 residues. The CDR3 DNA has 45 bases and is translated from base 1. V is cut by 3 bases and J by 1 base, and the space between the germline ends is 12 bases. The germline V gene gives CDR1 as MNHNS and CDR2 as SASEGT. Overall study outcomes, separate from this receptor: Clinical and demographic metadata were provided uncurated, with the amount varying by source and participant.

Note on this clone: What antigen it recognizes has not been identified. No much larger clone exists at a distance of one base, and base qualities are not known.

The material sequenced was peripheral blood. The rearrangement joined TRBV6-1 to TRBJ1-1; no confident D gene assignment can be made. The receptor's source is a man aged 60-69 years with COVID-19, enrolled during active disease. The CDR3 region reads CASSDSQISNTEAFF. The sequence in DNA is TGTGCCAGCAGTGATTCACAGATCTCGAACACTGAAGCTTTCTTT.